The present entry profiles one TCR beta chain with its context. This specimen belongs to a study of blood T cell repertoires in COVID-19. This CDR3 has 15 amino acids. Germline-derived CDR1 and CDR2 are SGHRS and YFSETQ. V lost 5 bases to trimming and J lost 4 bases; unmatched junction nucleotides: 10. The authors' processing: How many nucleated cells were present was estimated from reference gene primer amplification. Generated by immunoSEQ multiplex PCR, the TCRdb table keeps only in-frame clones and is missing some. Clonal size and the V and J genes are those of that table, whereas D and trimming came from the DNA. The sample shows about half a million clones, 70% to 90% of them seen only once.

The chain couples TRBV5-1 to TRBJ1-2; 8 bases align to TRBD1. This TCR was sampled from a human donor in a cohort sampled during active COVID-19. Sequenced material: peripheral blood. The CDR3 spells CASSDADRASYGYTF. CDR3 bases: TGCGCCAGCAGTGATGCGGACAGGGCATCCTATGGCTACACCTTC.